The subject of this entry is one T cell receptor (beta chain). What it binds is unknown. This sample is drawn from a study of T cell repertoires in cytomegalovirus infection. TCRdb itself ran the reads through MiXCR, one entry per CDR3 protein. This table has some 920,000 distinct CDR3 sequences, 31% appearing once. Germline lookup yields CDR1 MNHEY and CDR2 SVGEGT. The ends were cut back, 10 bases at V and 8 bases at J, with 9 bases in the middle. There are 10 residues in the CDR3. This receptor was obtained from a human donor in good health (CMV status not recorded). Some clones in this sample may be carry-over from other donors' samples. The material sequenced was cultured CD8+ T cells from PBMCs, taken from culture after CMV antigen stimulation. V usage is TRBV6-2 or TRBV6-3 and J usage is TRBJ2-1; D call uncertain. CDR3 bases: TGTGCCACCCGAGGCTATGAGCAGTTCTTC. Protein: CATRGYEQFF.